This TCR beta chain comes out of a study of cytomegalovirus exposure and HLA in healthy donors. The PCR made use of 60 Vbeta and 13 Jbeta primers. This table comes from immunoSEQ multiplex PCR, and its TCRdb copy is limited to in-frame clones, with some not included. Of some 200,000 clones in the sample, around 85% were seen once. Looked up from germline, CDR1 is GTSNPN and CDR2 is SVGIG (reference sequence). V gave up 6 bases and J gave up 0 bases; unmatched junction bases: 5. This CDR3 comprises 14 residues. Material for sequencing was PBMCs. The rearrangement uses TRBV30 and TRBJ2-3; 8 bases are a match to TRBD1. The clonotype comes from a man between 40 and 49 years old in good health and CMV-seropositive. In nucleotides, the CDR3 is TGTGCCTGCCCCAGGACAGGGAGCACAGATACGCAGTATTTT. It translates to CACPRTGSTDTQYF. Drawing the rest from reference TRBV30 and TRBJ2-3, the complete variable domain is SQTIHQWPATLVQPVGSPLSLECTVEGTSNPNLYWYRQAAGRGLQLLFYSVGIGQISSEVPQNLSASRPQDRQFILSSKKLLLSDSGFYLCACPRTGSTDTQYFGPGTRLTVL.